A selection of T cell receptor beta chains follows, all from one sample in a study of blood T cell repertoires in COVID-19. Data came from immunoSEQ multiplex PCR; TCRdb stores just in-frame clones and leaves some out. Found here are some 69,000 clones, nearly 80% of them singletons; the top ten hold around 47%. Sequencing was carried out using peripheral blood. The receptors originated from a human donor in a cohort sampled during active COVID-19. The CDR3 runs from the conserved cysteine through the conserved F or W. Fields, in order: CDR3 protein, CDR3 DNA, clone size, D gene, V gene, J gene. A D gene is named only where the DNA matches it firmly. Not all rows give a size; the values are once, few, many and, for expanded clones, a class.

CASSVRGVSNTGELFF	TGTGCCAGCAGCGTAAGAGGAGTTTCCAACACCGGGGAGCTGTTTTTT	NA	NA	TRBV9	TRBJ2-2
CASSLGELDEQFF	TGTGCCAGCAGCTTAGGGGAACTAGATGAGCAGTTCTTC	NA	NA	TRBV11-3	TRBJ2-1
CASSLRGQASDTQYF	TGTGCCAGCAGCTTAAGGGGGCAGGCTTCAGATACGCAGTATTTT	NA	TRBD1	TRBV11-2	TRBJ2-3
CASSSTRSEQYF	TGTGCCAGCAGTTCGACTAGAAGCGAGCAGTACTTC	NA	NA	TRBV28	TRBJ2-7
CASSQDAGPGFNYGYTF	TGCGCCAGCAGCCAAGATGCTGGGCCGGGGTTTAACTATGGCTACACCTTC	NA	NA	TRBV4-1	TRBJ1-2
CASSSSSYEQYF	TGTGCCAGCAGTTCTAGCTCCTACGAGCAGTACTTC	NA	NA	TRBV28	TRBJ2-7
CASRRGEGYEQYF	TGTGCCAGCAGACGCGGTGAAGGCTACGAGCAGTACTTC	NA	NA	TRBV6-5	TRBJ2-7
CASSLAEGRGVDEQYF	TGTGCCAGCAGCTTGGCCGAAGGCAGGGGGGTCGACGAGCAGTACTTC	NA	NA	TRBV5-4	TRBJ2-7
CASSFAPVGGYEQYF	TGTGCCAGCAGTTTCGCGCCCGTGGGGGGCTACGAGCAGTACTTC	NA	NA	TRBV27	TRBJ2-7
CASGRGQDGELFF	TGTGCCAGCGGGAGGGGACAGGATGGGGAACTGTTTTTT	NA	TRBD1	TRBV6-5	TRBJ1-4
CASIPSPGNYGYTF	TGCGCCAGCATACCCTCTCCAGGGAACTATGGCTACACCTTC	NA	NA	TRBV5-1	TRBJ1-2
CASSWGTQNTEAFF	TGTGCCAGCAGCTGGGGGACTCAGAACACTGAAGCTTTCTTT	NA	NA	TRBV5-5	TRBJ1-1
CASSRTVFTNEKLFF	TGTGCCAGCAGCCGGACAGTTTTCACTAATGAAAAACTGTTTTTT	NA	NA	TRBV27	TRBJ1-4
CASSPHNAYEQYF	TGCGCCAGCAGCCCCCACAACGCCTACGAGCAGTACTTC	few	NA	TRBV4-1	TRBJ2-7
CASRTGNPETQYF	TGTGCCAGCAGAACGGGAAATCCAGAGACCCAGTACTTC	NA	NA	TRBV28	TRBJ2-5
CASSESRLAGGYNEQFF	TGTGCCAGCAGTGAATCGAGATTAGCGGGGGGTTACAATGAGCAGTTCTTC	NA	TRBD2	TRBV25-1	TRBJ2-1
CASSAGTRLWYEQYF	TGTGCCAGCAGCGCCGGGACTAGACTCTGGTACGAGCAGTACTTC	NA	TRBD2	TRBV7-2	TRBJ2-7
CASSLKDRGTEAFF	TGCGCCAGCAGCCTAAAAGACAGGGGGACTGAAGCTTTCTTT	NA	TRBD1	TRBV4-1	TRBJ1-1
CASRTGAGREKLFF	TGTGCCAGCAGAACAGGGGCGGGTCGGGAAAAACTGTTTTTT	few	TRBD1	TRBV28	TRBJ1-4
CAATGVMNTEAFF	TGTGCCGCAACAGGAGTCATGAACACTGAAGCTTTCTTT	NA	NA	TRBV6-5	TRBJ1-1
CASSLTLDTTGEQYF	TGTGCCAGCAGCTTAACCCTGGATACAACGGGGGAGCAGTACTTC	NA	NA	TRBV11-2	TRBJ2-7
CASRWGGGANEQFF	TGTGCCAGCAGATGGGGCGGGGGGGCCAATGAGCAGTTCTTC	NA	TRBD2	TRBV6-5	TRBJ2-1
CASSPWTGENSPLHF	TGCGCCAGCAGCCCCTGGACAGGGGAGAATTCACCCCTCCACTTT	NA	TRBD1	TRBV5-1	TRBJ1-6
CASSEQGDLNTGELFF	TGTGCCAGCTCCGAGCAGGGGGATTTGAACACCGGGGAGCTGTTTTTT	NA	TRBD1	TRBV18	TRBJ2-2
CASSAQSDTQYF	TGTGCCAGCAGTGCCCAATCAGATACGCAGTATTTT	NA	NA	TRBV2	TRBJ2-3
CASSEGLPDNEQFF	TGTGCCAGCAGTGAAGGACTACCAGACAATGAGCAGTTCTTC	few	NA	TRBV6-1	TRBJ2-1
CASSLTGDETQYF	TGTGCCAGCAGCCTGACAGGGGACGAGACCCAGTACTTC	NA	TRBD1	TRBV7-9	TRBJ2-5
CASSLKLNTEAFF	TGTGCCAGCAGTCTTAAATTAAACACTGAAGCTTTCTTT	NA	NA	TRBV14	TRBJ1-1
CASSFTPSQSEKLFF	TGTGCCAGCAGCTTCACCCCTAGTCAATCAGAAAAACTGTTTTTT	NA	NA	TRBV5-4	TRBJ1-4
CASSQDFGTGGAGNQPQHF	TGCGCCAGCAGCCAAGATTTCGGGACAGGGGGCGCGGGCAATCAGCCCCAGCATTTT	NA	TRBD1	TRBV4-1	TRBJ1-5
CASSFYRAGKTAEAFF	TGTGCCAGCAGTTTTTACAGGGCTGGTAAAACAGCTGAAGCTTTCTTT	NA	NA	TRBV28	TRBJ1-1